The rows below give T cell receptor beta chains drawn from one sample of a study of blood T cell repertoires in COVID-19. The data were produced by immunoSEQ multiplex PCR, yet TCRdb's version contains in-frame clones alone and is incomplete. The sample shows about 220,000 clones, around 85% of them seen only once. The sequenced sample was peripheral blood. These receptors were taken from a woman in her 70s with COVID-19, enrolled during active disease. CDR3s include the opening cysteine and the closing phenylalanine or tryptophan.

CASSLAGVQETQYF TRBJ2-5 TRBV27 14
CASSSLGGANEKLFF TRBJ1-4 TRBV7-2 15
CASSSPALAGVRTGELFF TRBJ2-2 TRBV19 18
CASSLSLAGVFTDTQYF TRBJ2-3 TRBV11-3 17
CASSLETGTGAANYGYTF TRBJ1-2 TRBV7-8 18
CASSWTGLNQPQHF TRBJ1-5 TRBV11-2 14
CASSQGGGTPQHF TRBJ1-5 TRBV3-1/TRBV3-2 13
CASSLPDSDPYNYNSPLHF TRBJ1-6 TRBV7-8 19
CASGSGTGGVNYGYTF TRBJ1-2 TRBV19 16
CASSWGQGSDTQYF TRBJ2-3 TRBV7-2 14
CASGQGLARYEQYF TRBJ2-7 TRBV2 14
CASSLRGTGGQPQHF TRBJ1-5 TRBV27 15
CASSPTGTGGTGYTF TRBJ1-2 TRBV18 15
CASSRRTSGGLVDRSYNEQFF TRBJ2-1 TRBV3-1/TRBV3-2 21
CASSSVAGGGSTDTQYF TRBJ2-3 TRBV5-6 17